This entry describes one T cell receptor (beta chain). The antigen is not known. PCR employed 60 Vbeta and 13 Jbeta primers. Sequencing used immunoSEQ multiplex PCR; TCRdb keeps in-frame clones, though not all of them. The data show some 150,000 clones, 60% to 80% seen once. These data originate in a study of cytomegalovirus exposure and HLA in healthy donors. Findings and limits, study-wide: TCR beta V- and J-gene trimming was later associated with a missense DCLRE1C variant. Cytomegalovirus association was assigned to over 150 TCR beta chains.

V lost 5 bases and J lost 1, with 10 bases in between. This CDR3 has 14 residues. CDR1 is SGHTA and CDR2 is FQGNSA in the germline V gene. The receptor was isolated from a woman aged 25 to 39 in good health and CMV-seronegative. Sequenced sample: PBMCs. The V gene is TRBV7-2, the J gene TRBJ2-3; tentatively, D is TRBD2 (6 bases). In nucleotides, the CDR3 is TGTGCCAGCAGCGGGGCGGGACGCACAGATACGCAGTATTTT. It codes for CASSGAGRTDTQYF.